What follows are 26 T cell receptor beta chains derived from one specimen sequenced in a study of regulatory T cells in long-lasting Graves disease. Through Arm-PCR of CDR3 regions and iRepertoire HTBI primers, TCR beta libraries were built. Each CDR3 protein gets one entry after TCRdb re-called the multiplex PCR reads with MiXCR. The table records 450,000 to 700,000 distinct CDR3 sequences, about 14% of them present only once. Time point indicated: newly diagnosed GD, antithyroid drugs for less than 3 months. From PBMCs, RNA was extracted and then used to make the TCR library. The same specimen was also included in a second study, on T cells in Graves' hyperthyroidism and ophthalmopathy.

This sample comprised peripheral blood mononuclear cells (PBMCs), obtained at new diagnosis, from a patient treated with antithyroid drugs. The receptors here all came from a young man with Graves disease.

This clonotype was seen only a few times. The chain links TRBV6-1 to TRBJ2-7, with TRBD2 matching over 11 bases. Germline V gene data show CDR1 as MNHNS and CDR2 as SASEGT. The CDR3 is 17 residues long. With V trimmed by 7 bases and J by 3 bases, 14 bases remained unmatched. The DNA for the CDR3 is TGTGCCAGCACCGGTACCGGGACTAGCGGCCCCTTCTACGAGCAGTACTTC. Its protein is CASTGTGTSGPFYEQYF.

The chain combines TRBV5-1 with TRBJ1-4, with 8 bases matching TRBD1. Trimming removed 3 bases from V and 6 bases from J; junction bases left unmatched: 1. CDR1 and CDR2 from the germline V gene are SGHRS and YFSETQ. This CDR3 is 13 amino acids long. CDR3 residues: CASSSQGDEKLFF. The CDR3 nucleotides are TGCGCCAGCAGCTCACAGGGGGATGAAAAACTGTTTTTT.

Of note for this clonotype: A much larger clone differs by one base, so this may be a read error. The chain carries TRBV24-1 and TRBJ2-5; possibly TRBD2 for D (6 bases). Trimming shortened V by 4 bases and J by 5 bases, and 16 bases separated the two germline ends. The CDR3 totals 15 residues. Germline assignment: CDR1 KGHDR and CDR2 SFDVKD. In DNA form, the CDR3 reads TGTGCCACCAGTGACTCCACCGGGAGAGTGGAGACCCAGTACTTC. Its protein is CATSDSTGRVETQYF.

This clonotype was observed many times. This chain joins TRBV24-1 and TRBJ2-1; 8 bases agree with TRBD1. The germline gives CDR1 KGHDR, CDR2 SFDVKD. This CDR3 is 13 amino acids long. V shed 5 bases and J 8 bases; nucleotides not matched to a gene: 4. The CDR3 DNA reads TGTGCCACCAGTGGGACAGGGTACCATGAGCAGTTCTTC. This codes for CATSGTGYHEQFF.

This clonotype was observed a handful of times. The chain recombines TRBV4-1 with TRBJ2-1; D perhaps matches TRBD2 (6 bases). CDR1 is MGHRA, CDR2 YSYEKL, per germline. This CDR3 is built from 13 residues. The germline V and J ends were trimmed by 4 bases and 7 bases, with 11 bases remaining between them. In DNA form, the CDR3 reads TGCGCCAGCAGCCTCGAGACTAGGAATGAGCAGTTCTTC. Translating it yields CASSLETRNEQFF.

The chain has TRBV25-1 and TRBJ1-2; D gene unclear. CDR1 MGHDK and CDR2 SYGVNS come from the germline V gene. With 6 bases removed from V and 8 bases from J, the gap between germline ends came to 13 bases. The CDR3 is 12 amino acids. The CDR3 DNA sequence: TGTGCCAGCAGGGCCGGCAGCCCCGGCTACACCTTC. Protein product: CASRAGSPGYTF.

This clonotype has a count of ten or more. The rearrangement links TRBV7-8 to TRBJ2-5; D unclear. Deletions cut 1 base from V and 1 base from J, with 7 bases between. The CDR3 has 14 amino acids. Germline CDR1 reads SGHVS; CDR2 reads FQNEAQ. CDR3 residues: CASSLVTVQETQYF. Written as DNA, the CDR3 is TGTGCCAGCAGCTTAGTTACAGTCCAAGAGACCCAGTACTTC.

This clonotype was seen a handful of times. The V call is TRBV12-3 or TRBV12-4, the J call TRBJ2-7; 8 bases align to TRBD2. The CDR3 consists of 14 residues. The ends lost 3 bases at V and 6 bases at J; junction bases unmatched: 7. DNA of the CDR3: TGTGCCAGCAGTTTGGCCGGGGGGGGGGGCGAGCAGTACTTC. Protein product: CASSLAGGGGEQYF.

The rearrangement joins TRBV19 to TRBJ1-5, with 7 bases aligning to TRBD1. The ends lost 4 bases at V and 0 bases at J; junction bases unmatched: 3. CDR3 length: 15 residues. The germline V gene has CDR1 LNHDA and CDR2 SQIVND (reference sequence). For the CDR3, the DNA is TGTGCCAGTAGTACTGGACAGGTTAGCAATCAGCCCCAGCATTTT. This encodes CASSTGQVSNQPQHF.

This clonotype has ten or more counts. This chain uses TRBV30 with TRBJ2-1; D call uncertain. Per the germline V gene, CDR1 is GTSNPN and CDR2 is SVGIG (reference sequence). With 3 bases removed from V and 4 bases from J, the gap between germline ends came to 10 bases. The CDR3 runs 13 residues. CDR3 amino acids: CAWRSLGYNEQFF. The CDR3, as DNA: TGTGCCTGGAGGAGTCTCGGATACAATGAGCAGTTCTTC. Complete variable domain (other parts from reference TRBV30 and TRBJ2-1): SQTIHQWPATLVQPVGSPLSLECTVEGTSNPNLYWYRQAAGRGLQLLFYSVGIGQISSEVPQNLSASRPQDRQFILSSKKLLLSDSGFYLCAWRSLGYNEQFFGPGTRLTVL.

This clonotype was recorded at least ten times. The V call is TRBV5-1, the J call TRBJ2-7; D gene ambiguous. CDR3 length: 15 amino acids. Trimming pared 0 bases from V and 2 bases from J, leaving 12 bases between. Germline V gene lookup returns CDR1 SGHRS and CDR2 YFSETQ. The CDR3 spells CASSLAGRTTYEQYF. The DNA of the CDR3 is TGCGCCAGCAGCTTGGCCGGCAGGACCACCTACGAGCAGTACTTC.

This clonotype was recorded at least ten times. The chain has TRBV28 and TRBJ1-5, with a possible D match to TRBD1 (5 bases). The CDR3 loop spans 15 amino acids. Per germline, CDR1 MDHEN and CDR2 SYDVKM. V lost 8 bases to trimming and J lost 0 bases, with 14 bases between them. CDR3 in amino acids: CASGIAGYSNQPQHF. The CDR3 coding sequence is TGTGCCAGCGGAATCGCAGGGTATAGCAATCAGCCCCAGCATTTT.

This rearrangement joins TRBV7-2 to TRBJ2-5; 7 bases line up with TRBD2. Looked up from germline, CDR1 is SGHTA and CDR2 is FQGNSA. V was pared by 3 bases and J by 3 bases, with 7 bases of the junction left unmatched. The CDR3 covers 15 residues. The CDR3: CASSLGSGNKETQYF. CDR3 sequence (DNA): TGTGCCAGCAGCTTGGGGAGCGGGAATAAAGAGACCCAGTACTTC.

The gene calls are TRBV29-1 and TRBJ2-1, with 9 positions matching TRBD1. The J segment lost 6 bases and the V segment lost 3 bases, leaving 9 bases of the junction unmatched. Germline V gene data show CDR1 as SQVTM and CDR2 as ANQGSEA. This CDR3 spans 15 amino acids. The CDR3 DNA reads as TGCAGCGTTGAGTTTCGGGACAGGGAAGGCAATGAGCAGTTCTTC. It is translated as CSVEFRDREGNEQFF.

This clonotype was counted between two and nine times. The chain uses TRBV3-1 and TRBJ2-7, with 9 bases fitting TRBD2. Germline V lookup: CDR1 LGHDT, CDR2 YNNKEL (reference sequence). V dropped 1 base and J dropped 4; count of bases not matched to a gene: 5. The CDR3 has 15 residues. The CDR3 is CASSQGLADIYEQYF. The DNA for the CDR3 is TGTGCCAGCAGCCAAGGACTAGCGGATATATACGAGCAGTACTTC.

The sample holds many counts of this clonotype. The CDR3 loop is CASRVTSNTEAFF. CDR3 DNA: TGTGCCAGCAGGGTGACATCGAACACTGAAGCTTTCTTT. V is TRBV6-1 and J is TRBJ1-1; D gene uncertain. V lost 6 bases, J lost 1 base, and 9 bases lay in between. Per the germline V gene, CDR1 is MNHNS and CDR2 is SASEGT. The CDR3 runs 13 residues.

J is TRBJ1-2 and V is TRBV7-8, with 8 bases fitting TRBD1. This CDR3 comprises 14 residues. Germline values: CDR1 SGHVS, CDR2 FQNEAQ. V was pared by 5 bases and J by 7 bases, with 9 bases of the junction left unmatched. CDR3 in DNA: TGTGCCAGCAGCGGGCGGACAGGGTTAAGTGGCTACACCTTC. Translated: CASSGRTGLSGYTF.

The DNA of the CDR3 is TGTGCCAGCAGTTGGACTAGCGGGAGGGCCAGTATTAATGAGCAGTTCTTC. Its translation: CASSWTSGRASINEQFF. This chain joins TRBV2 and TRBJ2-1; 15 nucleotides match TRBD2. With 5 bases clipped from V and 7 bases from J, the junction kept 9 bases outside the gene matches. The length of the CDR3 is 17 residues. Germline V CDR1 and CDR2: SNHLY, FYNNEI.

This clonotype showed up many times. The chain combines TRBV7-2 with TRBJ1-4; D is possibly TRBD1 (6 bases). CDR1 is SGHTA, CDR2 FQGNSA, per germline. Trimming removed 0 bases at V and 13 bases at J, with 12 bases between. There are 13 residues in the CDR3. The CDR3 coding sequence is TGTGCCAGCAGCTTAGCGCAAAGGGGGGTACTGTTTTTT. It is translated as CASSLAQRGVLFF. Filled out from reference TRBV7-2 and TRBJ1-4, the complete variable domain reads GAGVSQSPSNKVTEKGKDVELRCDPISGHTALYWYRQSLGQGLEFLIYFQGNSAPDKSGLPSDRFSAERTGGSVSTLTIQRTQQEDSAVYLCASSLAQRGVLFFGSGTQLSVL.

This clonotype was detected many times. The CDR3: CASLITSGYEQYF. For the CDR3, the DNA is TGTGCCAGCTTGATAACTAGCGGCTACGAGCAGTACTTC. The chain couples TRBV6-1 to TRBJ2-7; TRBD2 matches at 8 bases. V lost 8 bases, J lost 3 bases, and 6 bases stayed unmatched. Germline V gives CDR1 MNHNS, CDR2 SASEGT. The CDR3 length is 13 residues.

V gene TRBV3-1 combines with J gene TRBJ2-7, with no clear D. V was trimmed by 4 bases and J by 2 bases, leaving 21 bases between them. This CDR3 comprises 17 residues. CDR1 is LGHDT and CDR2 is YNNKEL in the germline V gene (reference sequence). CDR3 in DNA: TGTGCCAGCAGCCCCGTTTTCCGTGCGGATTATCCCTACGAGCAGTACTTC. This encodes CASSPVFRADYPYEQYF.

The chain uses TRBV25-1 and TRBJ2-5; TRBD2 might be the D (6 bases). CDR1 is MGHDK and CDR2 is SYGVNS in the germline V gene. The germline V and J ends were trimmed by 2 bases and 3 bases, with 10 bases remaining between them. The CDR3 is 14 residues long. CDR3 DNA: TGTGCCAGCAGTGAAAAGAGGAGGGAAGAGACCCAGTACTTC. Residues: CASSEKRREETQYF.

This clonotype was seen only a few times. The rearrangement joins TRBV3-1 to TRBJ2-2; D might be TRBD1 (5 bases). CDR3 length: 15 residues. Trimming left V 5 bases short and J 5 bases short, with 15 bases between. Germline V gene lookup returns CDR1 LGHDT and CDR2 YNNKEL (reference sequence). CDR3 loop: CASSEQASGTGELFF. DNA for the CDR3: TGTGCCAGCAGCGAACAGGCCTCGGGTACCGGGGAGCTGTTTTTT.

This clonotype has a handful of counts. The gene calls are TRBV6-1 and TRBJ2-1; a possible D gene is TRBD1 (5 bases). CDR3 length equals 14 residues. V lost 6 bases and J lost 9, with 18 bases in between. Germline V lookup: CDR1 MNHNS, CDR2 SASEGT. In DNA, the CDR3 is TGTGCCAGCAGGGATGACAGTTTCGTAGGTGAGCAGTTCTTC. It specifies CASRDDSFVGEQFF.

This rearrangement joins TRBV10-2 to TRBJ1-2; no firm D call. Germline-derived CDR1 and CDR2 are WSHSY and SAAADI. This CDR3 has 13 amino acids. The V gene lost 2 bases and the J gene lost 8 bases, with 12 bases spanning the gap. CDR3 residues: CASSEEGIRGYTF. CDR3 DNA sequence: TGCGCCAGCAGTGAGGAAGGGATAAGAGGCTACACCTTC.

J is TRBJ1-3 and V is TRBV18, with TRBD1 matching over 8 bases. V lost 4 bases to trimming and J lost 4 bases; unmatched junction nucleotides: 6. This CDR3 has 15 amino acids. Germline CDR1 reads KGHSH; CDR2 reads LQKENI. CDR3 sequence (DNA): TGTGCCAGCTCACTAGGGGGACAGGACGGAAACACCATATATTTT. Amino acids: CASSLGGQDGNTIYF.